This T cell receptor beta chain was captured by sequencing in a study of blood T cell repertoires in COVID-19. TCRdb's table, derived via immunoSEQ multiplex PCR, lists solely in-frame clones and lacks some. The data contain about 340,000 clones, 65% to 85% of them singletons. The germline gives CDR1 SNHLY, CDR2 FYNNEI. This CDR3 contains 18 residues. V lost 6 bases, J lost 1 base, and 13 bases stayed unmatched. This clonotype originated in a man aged 25 to 40 with active or convalescent COVID-19. Material for sequencing was peripheral blood. The V gene is TRBV2, the J gene TRBJ2-3; 10 bases agree with TRBD2. For the CDR3, the DNA is TGTGCCAGCAGCGCGCAGCGGGGGGGAGGTGTCGGCACAGATACGCAGTATTTT. This sequence encodes CASSAQRGGGVGTDTQYF.